This T cell receptor beta chain was obtained from a study of shared clonotypes between healthy human individuals. As concerns this clone: Its antigen is unidentified.

Sequenced by immunoSEQ multiplex PCR; TCRdb stores in-frame clones only, minus some. The sample records over a million clones, 78% being singletons. Study-wide results and limits: In general, naive subsets displayed greater estimated richness than memory subsets did. Non-shared clonotypes had lower generation probabilities than those shared by all four donors. An anticipated effect of sequencing depth on clonotype sharing among donors was recognized.

It was into CD45RA+ naive and CD45RA-negative memory subsets that the CD4+ cells were split. Germline V gene lookup returns CDR1 MDHEN and CDR2 SYDVKM. Trimming pared 2 bases from V and 6 bases from J, leaving 20 bases between. This CDR3 is built from 16 residues. What was sequenced was memory CD4+ T cells from PBMCs. Subset here: CD45RA-negative fraction. The chain couples TRBV28 to TRBJ2-7; D is possibly TRBD1 (5 bases). This TCR was sampled from a young man in good health. Some clones in this sample may be carry-over from other donors' samples. This CDR3 is CASSLRSGQVGREQYF. The CDR3 DNA follows: TGTGCCAGCAGTTTAAGGTCCGGCCAGGTGGGGCGCGAGCAGTACTTC. Full variable domain (missing parts from reference TRBV28 and TRBJ2-7): DVKVTQSSRYLVKRTGEKVFLECVQDMDHENMFWYRQDPGLGLRLIYFSYDVKMKEKGDIPEGYSVSREKKERFSLILESASTNQTSMYLCASSLRSGQVGREQYFGPGTRLTVT.